These T cell receptor beta chains were read from a single sample in a study of blood T cell repertoires in COVID-19. Assay: immunoSEQ multiplex PCR; the TCRdb copy retains only in-frame clones and omits some. The sample holds about 75,000 clones, about four fifths seen once. The sequenced material came from peripheral blood. The receptors here all came from a woman aged 80 or over with active or convalescent COVID-19. The CDR3 runs from the conserved cysteine through the conserved F or W. D genes are given only for firm matches. Some rows have no size entry. The others give once, few or many, or a class for an expanded clone.

size	V	J	D	CDR3	DNA
.	TRBV28	TRBJ2-1	TRBD2	CASSLSGVAGGDNEQFF	TGTGCCAGCAGCTTATCGGGGGTAGCGGGAGGGGACAATGAGCAGTTCTTC
.	TRBV28	TRBJ2-1	TRBD2	CASIRAGAQQFF	TGTGCCAGCATTAGGGCGGGAGCCCAGCAGTTCTTC
.	TRBV19	TRBJ2-7	TRBD2	CASSIVGTSGTYEQYF	TGTGCCAGTAGTATAGTTGGGACTAGCGGCACCTACGAGCAGTACTTC
.	TRBV18	TRBJ1-2	.	CASSPPSRGGAYGYTF	TGTGCCAGCTCACCACCCTCCAGGGGTGGGGCCTATGGCTACACCTTC
.	TRBV7-2	TRBJ2-7	.	CASGRGGQVSYEQYF	TGTGCCAGCGGCCGCGGGGGACAGGTGTCCTACGAGCAGTACTTC
.	TRBV18	TRBJ2-7	.	CASSGQYEQYF	TGTGCCAGCTCAGGACAGTACGAGCAGTACTTC
.	TRBV13	TRBJ1-1	TRBD1	CASSWGQGVMNTEAFF	TGTGCCAGCAGCTGGGGACAGGGGGTGATGAACACTGAAGCTTTCTTT
.	TRBV2	TRBJ2-1	.	CASSGGVTNNEQFF	TGTGCCAGCAGCGGCGGTGTAACGAACAATGAGCAGTTCTTC
.	TRBV30	TRBJ2-3	TRBD2	CAWGRGTSNTDTQYF	TGTGCCTGGGGGAGGGGGACTAGCAACACAGATACGCAGTATTTT
few	TRBV2	TRBJ1-1	TRBD1	CASSARTGLNTEAFF	TGTGCCAGCAGTGCACGGACAGGGCTGAACACTGAAGCTTTCTTT
.	TRBV27	TRBJ1-2	.	CASSPTGSFFDGYTF	TGTGCCAGCAGTCCTACCGGGTCGTTTTTTGATGGCTACACCTTC
.	TRBV10-3	TRBJ2-1	.	CAISGSMAGSYNEQFF	TGTGCCATCAGTGGGTCTATGGCAGGATCCTACAATGAGCAGTTCTTC
once	TRBV27	TRBJ2-2	.	CASTGQWTGELFF	TGTGCCAGCACCGGACAGTGGACCGGGGAGCTGTTTTTT
.	TRBV3-1/TRBV3-2	TRBJ2-2	TRBD2	CASSRLAGGTGELFF	TGTGCCAGCAGCCGACTAGCGGGGGGAACCGGGGAGCTGTTTTTT
.	TRBV3-1/TRBV3-2	TRBJ2-7	.	CASSPDWRDEQYF	TGTGCCAGCAGCCCGGACTGGCGGGACGAGCAGTACTTC
.	TRBV9	TRBJ2-7	.	CASSVEGGNSYEQYF	TGTGCCAGCAGCGTAGAGGGGGGGAACTCCTACGAGCAGTACTTC
.	TRBV28	TRBJ1-5	TRBD1	CASSWGQFDQPQHF	TGTGCCAGCAGTTGGGGACAGTTTGATCAGCCCCAGCATTTT
.	TRBV7-8	TRBJ2-3	.	CASSLSYVQYF	TGTGCCAGCAGCCTCTCCTATGTTCAGTATTTT
once	TRBV7-9	TRBJ2-1	.	CASSLGLDNEQFF	TGTGCCAGCAGCTTAGGGCTAGACAATGAGCAGTTCTTC
few	TRBV30	TRBJ2-2	TRBD1	CAWITGTGITGELFF	TGTGCCTGGATCACAGGGACAGGAATCACCGGGGAGCTGTTTTTT
.	TRBV5-1	TRBJ2-1	.	CASSQEQLPYNEQFF	TGCGCCAGCTCACAGGAACAACTACCTTACAATGAGCAGTTCTTC
.	TRBV29-1	TRBJ2-6	.	CSVAGKGPGSGANVLTF	TGCAGCGTTGCTGGTAAGGGGCCTGGCTCTGGGGCCAACGTCCTGACTTTC
.	TRBV18	TRBJ2-1	.	CASSPDAGKGDEQFF	TGTGCCAGCTCACCTGACGCGGGTAAGGGTGATGAGCAGTTCTTC
.	TRBV19	TRBJ2-7	.	CASSQIQGYEQYF	TGTGCCAGTAGCCAAATCCAGGGGTACGAGCAGTACTTC
few	TRBV6-6	TRBJ2-7	TRBD1	CASSYLASDRGDEQYF	TGTGCCAGCAGTTACCTCGCGTCGGACAGGGGAGACGAGCAGTACTTC
.	TRBV5-5	TRBJ2-5	TRBD2	CASSRGLAGLSGETQYF	TGTGCCAGCAGCCGAGGACTAGCGGGACTTTCTGGAGAGACCCAGTACTTC
.	TRBV6-2/TRBV6-3	TRBJ1-2	TRBD1	CASSYPGQGAKGYTF	TGTGCCAGCAGTTACCCGGGACAGGGGGCGAAGGGCTACACCTTC
.	TRBV7-8	TRBJ1-2	.	CASSSIDTGNYGYTF	TGTGCCAGCAGCTCTATTGACACAGGGAACTATGGCTACACCTTC
.	TRBV27	TRBJ2-7	TRBD1	CASSLSGTGYEQYF	TGTGCCAGCAGTTTATCCGGGACAGGCTACGAGCAGTACTTC
.	TRBV28	TRBJ1-2	.	CASSFWGPDKGYTF	TGTGCCAGCAGTTTCTGGGGCCCAGACAAGGGCTACACCTTC
.	TRBV7-9	TRBJ2-7	.	CASSSSSGGGSYEQYF	TGTGCCAGCAGCTCCTCCTCTGGTGGAGGTTCCTACGAGCAGTACTTC
.	TRBV19	TRBJ1-5	.	CASSIWALRQPQHF	TGTGCCAGTAGTATATGGGCCCTTCGTCAGCCCCAGCATTTT
.	TRBV5-4	TRBJ2-7	TRBD1	CASSRDRGLSYEQYF	TGTGCCAGCAGCCGGGACAGGGGGCTATCATACGAGCAGTACTTC
.	TRBV14	TRBJ2-7	.	CASSQGGRRTYEQYF	TGTGCCAGCAGCCAAGGGGGCAGAAGGACATACGAGCAGTACTTC
few	TRBV6-5	TRBJ1-2	.	CASTLGPNYGYTF	TGTGCCAGCACCCTGGGGCCTAACTATGGCTACACCTTC
.	TRBV4-3	TRBJ2-7	.	CASSQDAGHTSYEQYF	TGCGCCAGCAGCCAAGATGCGGGCCATACCAGTTACGAGCAGTACTTC
.	TRBV6-5	TRBJ2-2	.	CASSYWETGELFF	TGTGCCAGCAGTTATTGGGAGACCGGGGAGCTGTTTTTT
.	TRBV18	TRBJ2-7	TRBD1	CASSRGGQGGNEQYF	TGTGCCAGCTCACGGGGGGGACAGGGAGGCAACGAGCAGTACTTC
.	TRBV2	TRBJ2-7	.	CASKGPRDKFYEQYF	TGTGCCAGCAAGGGACCCCGGGACAAATTCTACGAGCAGTACTTC
.	TRBV18	TRBJ1-5	.	CASSPETHSNQPQHF	TGTGCCAGCTCACCCGAGACTCATAGCAATCAGCCCCAGCATTTT
.	TRBV10-3	TRBJ2-5	.	CAISAGGETQYF	TGTGCCATCAGTGCGGGTGGAGAGACCCAGTACTTC
.	TRBV27	TRBJ2-7	.	CASAPQTGRGDYEQYF	TGTGCCAGCGCCCCCCAAACGGGCAGGGGTGATTACGAGCAGTACTTC
.	TRBV9	TRBJ2-5	.	CASSRSGGRETQYF	TGTGCCAGCAGCCGGAGTGGAGGGCGAGAGACCCAGTACTTC
.	TRBV7-2	TRBJ2-1	.	CASSLQGGDEQFF	TGTGCCAGCAGCTTACAGGGAGGCGATGAGCAGTTCTTC
.	TRBV27	TRBJ1-5	TRBD1	CASSRYGTGALNSNQPQHF	TGTGCCAGCAGTCGCTACGGGACAGGGGCTCTAAATAGCAATCAGCCCCAGCATTTT
few	TRBV7-2	TRBJ2-2	TRBD2	CASRGLAGGVGELFF	TGTGCCAGCAGGGGACTAGCGGGAGGCGTCGGGGAGCTGTTTTTT
.	TRBV25-1	TRBJ2-1	.	CASSGIGGQTDNEQFF	TGTGCCAGCAGTGGAATCGGAGGACAGACCGACAATGAGCAGTTCTTC